Below are 7 T cell receptor beta chains sequenced from a single sample in a study of esophageal squamous cell carcinoma tumors. After a first PCR with P20EA plus a TCR alpha or TCR beta constant-region primer, a nested PCR used CA2 or CB2. TCR genes were amplified by unbiased adaptor ligation RT-PCR, with reverse transcription primed by a polyT18-containing BSL-18E primer. TCRdb processed the 5' RACE reads anew with MiXCR; each CDR3 protein has one entry. The sample lists around 1,200 distinct CDR3 sequences, 10% to 15% occurring once. Sequencing was carried out using tumor tissue. These TCRs come from a man aged 50 or older with esophageal squamous cell carcinoma.

This clonotype is large by share. V gene TRBV30 combines with J gene TRBJ1-1; D gene ambiguous. This CDR3 region has 14 residues. Deletions cut 0 bases from V and 1 base from J, with 9 bases between. Germline V CDR1 and CDR2: GTSNPN, SVGIG (reference sequence). The CDR3 DNA reads as TGTGCCTGGAGTGTAACCAAGGGGAACACTGAAGCTTTCTTT. Its protein product is CAWSVTKGNTEAFF.

This clonotype is medium-sized within its sample. The chain joins TRBV7-9 to TRBJ1-2, with D uncertain. Trimming left V 5 bases short and J 5 bases short, with 12 bases between. CDR1 and CDR2 from the germline V gene are SEHNR and FQNEAQ (reference sequence). This CDR3 spans 13 amino acids. In DNA form, the CDR3 reads TGTGCCAGCAGCAACAGCCGTACATATGGCTACACCTTC. Translated: CASSNSRTYGYTF.

The chain uses TRBV7-2 and TRBJ2-5; the D gene could be TRBD1 or TRBD2 (5 bases each). CDR1 is SGHTA and CDR2 is FQGNSA in the germline V gene. V lost 5 bases and J 2 bases, leaving 9 bases between the germline ends. CDR3 length: 13 residues. This CDR3 reads CASSPGRQETQYF. The CDR3 DNA is TGTGCCAGCAGCCCAGGGAGACAAGAGACCCAGTACTTC.

This clonotype is deemed medium-sized. V usage is TRBV11-2 and J usage is TRBJ2-1; D gene ambiguous. Trimming shortened V by 2 bases and J by 3 bases, and 11 bases separated the two germline ends. The CDR3 has 15 amino acids. CDR1 is SGHAT, CDR2 FQNNGV, per germline. As DNA, the CDR3 is TGTGCCAGCAGCTTACGACCGACGAGCTACAATGAGCAGTTCTTC. The encoded protein is CASSLRPTSYNEQFF.

Relative to its sample, this clonotype is medium-sized. An end of the junction differs from the germline gene, which may be a read error. Written as DNA, the CDR3 is TGCGCCAGCAGCCAAGGAGGGCGACAGGGGGCAGCGTCAAAAGCCTTC. This codes for CASSQGGRQGAASKAF. The V call is TRBV4-1, the J call TRBJ1-2; 10 bases line up with TRBD1. Germline loops: CDR1 MGHRA, CDR2 YSYEKL. This CDR3 has 16 residues.

The V call is TRBV7-9, the J call TRBJ1-1, with D perhaps TRBD1 (5 bases). The CDR3 is made up of 14 amino acids. With 5 bases removed from V and 5 bases from J, the gap between germline ends came to 15 bases. Germline CDR1 reads SEHNR; CDR2 reads FQNEAQ (reference sequence). CDR3 amino acids: CASSVQRGGTEAFF. CDR3 coding DNA: TGTGCCAGCAGCGTGCAACGGGGGGGGACTGAAGCTTTCTTT.

By sample fraction, this clonotype is medium-sized. The chain has TRBV12-3 or TRBV12-4 and TRBJ2-2; TRBD2 matches at 10 bases. Trimming took 5 bases from V and 5 from J; bases not matched to a gene: 5. The CDR3 consists of 15 residues. CDR3 amino acids: CASSPSGRATGELFF. The CDR3 coding sequence is TGTGCCAGCAGTCCGAGCGGGAGGGCGACCGGGGAGCTGTTTTTT.